This paragraph covers one T cell receptor beta chain sequence. Data came from immunoSEQ multiplex PCR; TCRdb stores just in-frame clones and leaves some out. The sample includes about 200,000 clones, 70% to 90% of them seen just once. These data belong to a study of blood T cell repertoires in COVID-19. About the research overall: Samples taken during acute and convalescent COVID-19 were collected in the United States, Italy and Spain. Sample material is recorded as cDNA or gDNA derived from T cells, B-cell-depleted T cells, or PBMCs.

The specimen was peripheral blood. The clonotype originates from a man between 45 and 60 years old with acute or convalescent COVID-19.

Written as DNA, the CDR3 is TGTGCCAGCAGTTTAAGGGAACTAGCGGGGGTTTTCACCGGGGAGCTGTTTTTT. The encoded protein is CASSLRELAGVFTGELFF. The V gene is TRBV27, the J gene TRBJ2-2; 11 bases are shared with TRBD2. This CDR3 spans 18 amino acids. With V trimmed by 2 bases and J by 4 bases, 9 bases remained unmatched. Germline CDR1 and CDR2: MNHEY and SMNVEV (reference sequence).